This T cell receptor beta chain was identified during a study of cytomegalovirus exposure and HLA in healthy donors. Study background: A prior study identified 117 million unique TCR beta sequences from 180 million or so T cells.

Study-level points and caveats: Previously analyzed data showed that most TCR beta V segments were productive at a frequency of about 87% or about 30%. In a later analysis, TCR beta V- and J-gene trimming was associated with a missense DCLRE1C variant. Reportedly, TCR beta sequences accurately predicted HLA-A and HLA-B alleles in most subjects.

Trimming shortened V by 6 bases and J by 1 base, and 10 bases separated the two germline ends. The length of the CDR3 is 14 residues. Germline CDR1 MNHNY, CDR2 SVGAGI (reference sequence). Comment on this clone: Its target is unknown.

In the PCR, 60 Vbeta and 13 Jbeta primers were used. Assay: immunoSEQ multiplex PCR; the TCRdb copy retains only in-frame clones and omits some. Of some 160,000 clones listed, around 73% are singletons. Sequenced sample: PBMCs. This chain joins TRBV6-6 and TRBJ1-5; possible D gene TRBD1, 6 bases. This clonotype originated in a male donor in good health and CMV-seronegative. This CDR3 is CASRHTGSNQPQHF. DNA of the CDR3: TGTGCCAGCAGACACACAGGGAGCAATCAGCCCCAGCATTTT.